The 28 T cell receptor beta chains reported below all come from one sample, sequenced in a study of OX40 agonist ivuxolimab in advanced cancers. Assay: immunoSEQ multiplex PCR; the TCRdb copy retains only in-frame clones and omits some. This sample has 35,000 to 50,000 clones, with around nine tenths found just once. This specimen was CD4+ or CD8+ T cells sorted from blood, taken in a trial of the OX40 agonist ivuxolimab. Source of these receptors: an adult with an advanced solid tumor such as melanoma, head and neck, liver or kidney cancer.

The count of this clone is one. V usage is TRBV15 and J usage is TRBJ2-4; TRBD2 matches at 7 bases. The V gene end was trimmed by 5 bases and the J gene end by 5 bases; junction bases not matched to a gene: 3. Germline CDR1 LNHNV, CDR2 YYDKDF (reference sequence). The length of the CDR3 is 13 residues. CDR3 in DNA: TGTGCCACCAGCCTGGGGGGGGAAAACATTCAGTACTTC. This gives the protein CATSLGGENIQYF.

In the case of this clone: This specimen includes other DNA sequences encoding the same CDR3. V and J are TRBV10-3 and TRBJ2-7, with 9 bases lining up with TRBD1. This CDR3 spans 16 amino acids. J gave up 6 bases and V 0 bases, and 9 bases lay outside the gene matches. Germline V gene data show CDR1 as ENHRY and CDR2 as SYGVKD. The CDR3 sequence is CAISESIGTGRCEQYF. CDR3 sequence (DNA): TGTGCCATCAGTGAGTCGATTGGGACAGGGCGGTGCGAGCAGTACTTC.

The chain recombines TRBV6-5 with TRBJ2-3; D is unresolved. Trimming pared 6 bases from V and 2 bases from J, leaving 15 bases between. Germline CDR1 is MNHEY and CDR2 is SVGAGI. This CDR3 has 15 amino acids. This CDR3 is CASSQYGPVTDTQYF. In DNA, the CDR3 is TGTGCCAGCAGCCAATACGGACCCGTCACAGATACGCAGTATTTT.

The genes are TRBV4-2 and TRBJ2-5; 8 nucleotides match TRBD2. CDR3 length: 13 residues. Germline V gives CDR1 LGHNA, CDR2 YNFKEQ. Trimming took 6 bases from V and 3 from J; bases not matched to a gene: 3. CDR3 in amino acids: CASSQLAEETQYF. In DNA, the CDR3 is TGTGCCAGCAGTCAACTAGCGGAAGAGACCCAGTACTTC.

The chain uses TRBV2 and TRBJ2-1, with 9 bases aligning to TRBD1. The CDR3 consists of 15 residues. The germline gives CDR1 SNHLY, CDR2 FYNNEI. V lost 6 bases to trimming and J lost 7 bases; unmatched junction nucleotides: 10. CDR3 sequence reads: CASRETDRGGNEQFF. Written as DNA, the CDR3 is TGTGCCAGCAGGGAGACGGACAGGGGAGGGAATGAGCAGTTCTTC.

This chain joins TRBV7-2 and TRBJ2-1; D is uncertain. The CDR3 is 16 amino acids. Trimming left V 1 base short and J 2 bases short, with 12 bases between. CDR1 and CDR2 (germline): SGHTA, FQGNSA. The CDR3 sequence is CASSLGVSGTYNEQFF. The CDR3 DNA reads TGTGCCAGCAGCTTAGGGGTTAGTGGGACCTACAATGAGCAGTTCTTC.

The rearrangement joins TRBV18 to TRBJ2-3, with no clear D. Germline values: CDR1 KGHSH, CDR2 LQKENI. Trimming cost V 0 bases and J 1 base, with 8 bases left between them. This CDR3 contains 15 residues. CDR3 loop: CASSPPQRRTDTQYF. As DNA, the CDR3 is TGTGCCAGCTCACCACCACAAAGACGCACAGATACGCAGTATTTT.

The chain is built from TRBV11-1 and TRBJ2-1, with D perhaps matching TRBD1 or TRBD2 (5 bases each). The ends were cut back, 4 bases at V and 10 bases at J, with 20 bases in the middle. The CDR3 consists of 15 residues. Germline V gene lookup returns CDR1 SGHAT and CDR2 FQDESV (reference sequence). The CDR3 loop reads CASSSKPGTPREQFF. For the CDR3, the DNA is TGTGCCAGCAGCTCGAAACCCGGGACCCCGCGGGAGCAGTTCTTC.

V and J are TRBV6-4 and TRBJ2-3, with D possibly matching TRBD2 (5 bases). This CDR3 comprises 15 residues. CDR1 MRHNA and CDR2 SNTAGT come from the germline V gene. Trimming left V 3 bases short and J 2 bases short, with 12 bases between. The CDR3 loop is CASSERVGNTDTQYF. In DNA, the CDR3 is TGTGCCAGCAGTGAGAGGGTGGGCAACACAGATACGCAGTATTTT.

The J gene is TRBJ1-2, the V gene TRBV25-1; perhaps TRBD1 as D (6 bases). CDR1 and CDR2 (germline): MGHDK, SYGVNS. V was shortened by 6 bases and J by 6 bases, with 17 bases between the two germline ends. The CDR3 contains 14 residues. The CDR3 here is CASSETGTNHGYTF. The CDR3 nucleotides are TGTGCCAGCAGCGAGACCGGGACAAACCATGGCTACACCTTC.

V is TRBV21-1 and J is TRBJ2-1; the tabulated D call, TRBD2, remains unverified against the DNA. TRBV21-1 has pseudogene status. This CDR3 is 17 amino acids long. The CDR3 nucleotides are TGTGCCAGCAGCAAAGCGCGGGCGACTAAACTTTGGGATGAGCAGTTCTTC. This encodes CASSKARATKLWDEQFF.

This chain links TRBV28 with TRBJ2-1, with 7 bases that match TRBD2. The germline gives CDR1 MDHEN, CDR2 SYDVKM. Trimming removed 11 bases from V and 10 bases from J; junction bases left unmatched: 20. The CDR3 contains 15 residues. This CDR3 is CAAGLAGTKIREQFF. In DNA, the CDR3 is TGTGCCGCAGGGCTAGCCGGGACTAAGATTAGGGAGCAGTTCTTC.

This chain links TRBV5-1 with TRBJ2-7; 8 nucleotides line up with TRBD1. V was clipped by 4 bases and J by 0 bases; unmatched bases: 3. This CDR3 has 14 amino acids. Germline values: CDR1 SGHRS, CDR2 YFSETQ. The CDR3: CASSRDRSSYEQYF. The DNA for the CDR3 is TGCGCCAGCAGCAGGGACAGGAGCTCCTACGAGCAGTACTTC.

The chain links TRBV7-6 to TRBJ2-1, with D possibly matching TRBD1 (5 bases). The CDR3 contains 15 residues. Germline V gene sequence: CDR1 SGHVS, CDR2 FNYEAQ. Trimming left V 1 base short and J 0 bases short, with 7 bases between. The CDR3 coding sequence is TGTGCCAGCAGCTTAGGCCAGGGCTCCTACAATGAGCAGTTCTTC. The encoded protein is CASSLGQGSYNEQFF.

This clone occurred once. The chain joins TRBV28 to TRBJ2-7; D remains unclear. The V end lost 3 bases, the J end lost 0 bases, and 12 bases lay between the germline ends. In germline, CDR1 is MDHEN, CDR2 SYDVKM. This CDR3 is 15 amino acids long. CDR3 sequence reads: CASSLAGRSSYEQYF. Written as DNA, the CDR3 is TGTGCCAGCAGTTTGGCAGGACGGAGCTCCTACGAGCAGTACTTC.

The chain employs TRBV18 and TRBJ2-5; perhaps TRBD2 as D (6 bases). The CDR3 contains 15 residues. CDR1 is KGHSH and CDR2 is LQKENI in the germline V gene. V shed 3 bases and J shed 1 base, with 12 bases lying between them. The CDR3 DNA reads TGTGCCAGCTCACCTTTGGAGGGCAGCCAAGAGACCCAGTACTTC. Protein: CASSPLEGSQETQYF.

The chain carries TRBV5-1 and TRBJ2-1; 9 nucleotides align to TRBD2. Germline-derived CDR1 and CDR2 are SGHRS and YFSETQ. V lost 3 bases and J lost 1; bases outside the gene matches: 2. The CDR3 spans 15 residues. Written as DNA, the CDR3 is TGCGCCAGCAGCTCCACTAGCGGGTCCTACAATGAGCAGTTCTTC. This sequence encodes CASSSTSGSYNEQFF.

The chain recombines TRBV19 with TRBJ2-5, with TRBD2 identical over 14 bases. The CDR3 is 15 residues long. CDR1 LNHDA and CDR2 SQIVND come from the germline V gene (reference sequence). After removal of 5 bases from V and 4 bases from J, the junction contained 3 bases not matched to a gene. CDR3 bases: TGTGCCAGTAGTGTGGGACTAGCGGGGGCAGAGACCCAGTACTTC. Translation gives CASSVGLAGAETQYF.

The rearrangement uses TRBV2 and TRBJ2-2, with 12 bases matching TRBD2. Trimming took 7 bases from V and 6 from J; bases not matched to a gene: 6. CDR3 length equals 15 residues. Germline loops: CDR1 SNHLY, CDR2 FYNNEI. The CDR3 here is CASTVTSGSPGELFF. CDR3 nucleotide sequence: TGTGCCAGCACTGTGACTAGCGGGAGCCCCGGGGAGCTGTTTTTT.

J is TRBJ1-2 and V is TRBV5-6, with D unclear. CDR3 length equals 14 residues. Trimming removed 0 bases at V and 0 bases at J, with 6 bases between. Germline lookup yields CDR1 SGHDT and CDR2 YYEEEE. CDR3 coding DNA: TGTGCCAGCAGCTTGGGACTGACTAACTATGGCTACACCTTC. Translating it yields CASSLGLTNYGYTF.

J is TRBJ1-2 and V is TRBV5-4; D not certain. From germline, CDR1 is SGHNT and CDR2 YYREEE (reference sequence). This CDR3 spans 16 amino acids. Trimming took 4 bases from V and 3 from J, leaving 19 bases between them. The CDR3 here is CASSTGTNARYYGYTF. CDR3 in DNA: TGTGCCAGCAGCACTGGAACCAACGCGAGATACTATGGCTACACCTTC. The full variable domain, in which reference TRBV5-4 and TRBJ1-2 provide the parts outside the CDR3, is ETGVTQSPTHLIKTRGQQVTLRCSSQSGHNTVSWYQQALGQGPQFIFQYYREEENGRGNFPPRFSGLQFPNYSSELNVNALELDDSALYLCASSTGTNARYYGYTFGSGTRLTVV.

The J gene is TRBJ2-3, the V gene TRBV7-6; TRBD1 or TRBD2 may be the D gene (5 bases each). The CDR3 is made up of 13 amino acids. V was clipped by 8 bases and J by 1 base, with 10 bases between them. Germline V CDR1 and CDR2: SGHVS, FNYEAQ. CDR3 bases: TGTGCCAGCCGAGGGACGCGCACAGATACGCAGTATTTT. This sequence encodes CASRGTRTDTQYF.

This clone was seen a handful of times. The chain uses TRBV7-9 and TRBJ1-1; 8 nucleotides line up with TRBD1. This CDR3 has 13 residues. Germline CDR1 SEHNR, CDR2 FQNEAQ (reference sequence). The J segment lost 6 bases and the V segment lost 6 bases, leaving 6 bases of the junction unmatched. CDR3 nucleotide sequence: TGTGCCAGCAGTCGCCCGACAGGGGCTGAAGCTTTCTTT. Translated: CASSRPTGAEAFF.

The V call is TRBV10-3, the J call TRBJ2-7; D is undetermined. The germline CDR1 and CDR2 sequences are ENHRY and SYGVKD. Trimming stripped 4 bases from V and 0 bases from J, with 13 bases between. This CDR3 contains 15 residues. The CDR3 nucleotides are TGTGCCATCAGTGGTGAACCCGTGGGCTCCTACGAGCAGTACTTC. It translates to CAISGEPVGSYEQYF.

CDR3 loop: CASITDSQYSNQPQHF. CDR3 DNA: TGTGCCAGCATCACGGACAGCCAGTATAGCAATCAGCCCCAGCATTTT. V and J are TRBV27 and TRBJ1-5; possible D gene TRBD1, 6 bases. The CDR3 is 16 residues long. The ends were cut back, 7 bases at V and 0 bases at J, with 16 bases in the middle. Germline V gene sequence: CDR1 MNHEY, CDR2 SMNVEV (reference sequence).

The table lists this clone with a few counts. The genes are TRBV7-9 and TRBJ2-1, with a weak D call TRBD2 (6 bases). The CDR3 is 17 amino acids. Germline V lookup: CDR1 SEHNR, CDR2 FQNEAQ (reference sequence). With 6 bases removed from V and 8 bases from J, the gap between germline ends came to 26 bases. The CDR3 here is CASRSWGGGPSGDEQFF. The CDR3 region has the DNA TGTGCCAGCAGGTCCTGGGGAGGCGGGCCCTCGGGAGATGAGCAGTTCTTC.

CDR3: CASSPLAGSSTDTQYF. The CDR3 DNA sequence: TGTGCCAGCAGCCCTCTAGCGGGGTCTAGCACAGATACGCAGTATTTT. The J gene is TRBJ2-3, the V gene TRBV7-8, with 9 bases identical to TRBD2. Per germline, CDR1 SGHVS and CDR2 FQNEAQ. This CDR3 spans 16 amino acids. With 5 bases clipped from V and 0 bases from J, the junction kept 6 bases outside the gene matches.

The CDR3 protein is CASSLEGDREQYF. Here the CDR3 DNA reads TGTGCCAGCAGCTTAGAGGGGGATAGAGAGCAGTACTTC. This rearrangement joins TRBV7-2 to TRBJ2-7, with a weak D call TRBD1 (6 bases). V was pared by 1 base and J by 7 bases, with 11 bases between. CDR1 is SGHTA, CDR2 FQGNSA, per germline. The CDR3 is 13 residues long.